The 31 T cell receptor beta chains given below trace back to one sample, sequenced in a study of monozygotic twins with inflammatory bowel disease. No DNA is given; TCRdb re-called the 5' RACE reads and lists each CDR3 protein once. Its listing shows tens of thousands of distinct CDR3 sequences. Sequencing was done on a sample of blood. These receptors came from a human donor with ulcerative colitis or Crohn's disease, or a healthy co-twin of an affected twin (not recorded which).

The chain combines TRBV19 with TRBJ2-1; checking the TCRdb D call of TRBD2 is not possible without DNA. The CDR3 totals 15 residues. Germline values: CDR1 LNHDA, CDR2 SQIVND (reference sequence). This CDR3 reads CASRNRGRDSNEQFF.

The CDR3 sequence is CASSAAGRGPLGTQYF. The chain combines TRBV28 with TRBJ2-3; there is no DNA to check the TCRdb D call of TRBD1. Germline V lookup: CDR1 MDHEN, CDR2 SYDVKM. The CDR3 is made up of 16 amino acids. Full variable domain (missing parts from reference TRBV28 and TRBJ2-3): DVKVTQSSRYLVKRTGEKVFLECVQDMDHENMFWYRQDPGLGLRLIYFSYDVKMKEKGDIPEGYSVSREKKERFSLILESASTNQTSMYLCASSAAGRGPLGTQYFGPGTRLTVL.

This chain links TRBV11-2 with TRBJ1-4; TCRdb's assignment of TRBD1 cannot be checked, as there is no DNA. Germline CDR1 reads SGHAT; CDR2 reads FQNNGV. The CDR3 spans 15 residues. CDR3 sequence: CASSWGDGGNEKLFF.

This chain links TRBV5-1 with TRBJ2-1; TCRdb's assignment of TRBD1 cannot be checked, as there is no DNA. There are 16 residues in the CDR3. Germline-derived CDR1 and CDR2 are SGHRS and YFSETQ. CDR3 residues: CASSQGQGFTYNEQFF.

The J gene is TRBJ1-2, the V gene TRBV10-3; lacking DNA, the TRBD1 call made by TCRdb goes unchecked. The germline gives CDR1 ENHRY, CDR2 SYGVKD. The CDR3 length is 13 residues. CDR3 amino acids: CAITQGKGYGYTF.

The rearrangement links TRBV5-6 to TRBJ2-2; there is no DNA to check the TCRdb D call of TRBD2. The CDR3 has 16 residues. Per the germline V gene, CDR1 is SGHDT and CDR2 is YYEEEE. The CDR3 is CASSPPRGGITGELFF.

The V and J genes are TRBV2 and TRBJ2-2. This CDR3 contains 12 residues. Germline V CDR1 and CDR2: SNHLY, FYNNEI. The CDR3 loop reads CASSVDTGELFF.

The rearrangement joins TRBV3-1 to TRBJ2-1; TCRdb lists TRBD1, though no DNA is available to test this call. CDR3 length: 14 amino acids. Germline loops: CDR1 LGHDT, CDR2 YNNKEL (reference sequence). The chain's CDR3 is CASSRWTGYNEQFF.

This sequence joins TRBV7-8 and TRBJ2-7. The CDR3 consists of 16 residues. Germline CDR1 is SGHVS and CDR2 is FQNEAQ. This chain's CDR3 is CASSLGGLGSSYEQYF. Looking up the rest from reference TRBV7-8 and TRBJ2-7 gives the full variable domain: GAGVSQSPRYKVAKRGQDVALRCDPISGHVSLFWYQQALGQGPEFLTYFQNEAQLDKSGLPSDRFFAERPEGSVSTLKIQRTQQEDSAVYLCASSLGGLGSSYEQYFGPGTRLTVT.

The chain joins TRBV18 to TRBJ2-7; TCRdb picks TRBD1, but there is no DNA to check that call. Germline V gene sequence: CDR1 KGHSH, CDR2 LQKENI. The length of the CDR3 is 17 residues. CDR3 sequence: CASSLTSGTGEPYEQYF.

The CDR3 region is CASSPRSGGLGSYNEQFF. The V call is TRBV7-3, the J call TRBJ2-1; TCRdb indicates TRBD1, and absent DNA this call remains unverified. This CDR3 comprises 18 residues. The germline V gene has CDR1 SGHTA and CDR2 FQGTGA. The full variable domain, with the rest looked up from reference TRBV7-3 and TRBJ2-1, is GAGVSQTPSNKVTEKGKYVELRCDPISGHTALYWYRQSLGQGPEFLIYFQGTGAADDSGLPNDRFFAVRPEGSVSTLKIQRTERGDSAVYLCASSPRSGGLGSYNEQFFGPGTRLTVL.

The CDR3 sequence is CASSESLGTESNGYTF. The genes are TRBV10-1 and TRBJ1-2; TCRdb's D gene call, TRBD1, goes unchecked for lack of DNA. This CDR3 has 16 amino acids. The V gene's germline CDR1 is WNHNN and CDR2 SYGVQD (reference sequence).

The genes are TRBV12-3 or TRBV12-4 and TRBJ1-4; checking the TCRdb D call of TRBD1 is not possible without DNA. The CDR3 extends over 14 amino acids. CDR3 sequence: CASSRRGDNEKLFF.

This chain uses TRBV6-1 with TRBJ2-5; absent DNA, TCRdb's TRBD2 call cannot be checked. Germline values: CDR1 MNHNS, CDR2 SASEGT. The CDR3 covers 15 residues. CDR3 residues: CASRPPSSGDETQYF.

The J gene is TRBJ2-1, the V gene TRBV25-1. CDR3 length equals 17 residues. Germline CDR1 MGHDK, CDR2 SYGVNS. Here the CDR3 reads CASSDGSRRSSYNEQFF.

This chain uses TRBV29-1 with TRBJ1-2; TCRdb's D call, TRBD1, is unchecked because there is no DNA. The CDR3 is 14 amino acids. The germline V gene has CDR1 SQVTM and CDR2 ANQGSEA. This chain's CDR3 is CSAYPSGTGRGYTF.

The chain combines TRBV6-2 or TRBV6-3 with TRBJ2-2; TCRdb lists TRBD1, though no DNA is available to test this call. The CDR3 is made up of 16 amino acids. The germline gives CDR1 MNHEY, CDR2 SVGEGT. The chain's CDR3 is CASSYSTRGIAGELFF.

The CDR3 sequence: CASTKLPQPQHF. The genes are TRBV12-3 or TRBV12-4 and TRBJ1-5. The CDR3 spans 12 residues.

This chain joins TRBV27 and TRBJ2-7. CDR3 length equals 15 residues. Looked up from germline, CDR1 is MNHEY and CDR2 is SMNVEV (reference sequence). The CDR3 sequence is CASSLSQQEPYEQYF.

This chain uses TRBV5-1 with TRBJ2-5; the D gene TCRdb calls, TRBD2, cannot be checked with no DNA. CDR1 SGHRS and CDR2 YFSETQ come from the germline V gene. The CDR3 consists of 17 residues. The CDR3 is CASSLGLSGSPQETQYF.

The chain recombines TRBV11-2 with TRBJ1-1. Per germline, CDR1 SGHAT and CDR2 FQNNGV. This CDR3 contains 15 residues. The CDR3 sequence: CASSLELAVNTEAFF.

The CDR3 spells CASSVRASGGGYTF. V usage is TRBV19 and J usage is TRBJ1-2. CDR3 size: 14 residues. Germline loops: CDR1 LNHDA, CDR2 SQIVND (reference sequence).

This chain's CDR3 is CASSRDPSGDGYTF. V is TRBV5-5 and J is TRBJ1-2; with no DNA, the TCRdb D assignment of TRBD1 cannot be verified. The CDR3 totals 14 residues. Germline values: CDR1 SGHKS, CDR2 YYEKEE (reference sequence).

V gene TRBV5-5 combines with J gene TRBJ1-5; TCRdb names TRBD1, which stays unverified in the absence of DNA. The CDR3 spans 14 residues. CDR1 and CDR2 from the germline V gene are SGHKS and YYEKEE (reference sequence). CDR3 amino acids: CASSPTGGNQPQHF.

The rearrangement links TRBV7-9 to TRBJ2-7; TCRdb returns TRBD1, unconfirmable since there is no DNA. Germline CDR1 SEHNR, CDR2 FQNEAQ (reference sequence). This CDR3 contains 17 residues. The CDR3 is CASSLHSGTGFTYEQYF.

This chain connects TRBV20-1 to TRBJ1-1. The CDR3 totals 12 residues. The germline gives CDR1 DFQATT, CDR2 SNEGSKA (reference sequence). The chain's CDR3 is CSARDMTAEAFF.

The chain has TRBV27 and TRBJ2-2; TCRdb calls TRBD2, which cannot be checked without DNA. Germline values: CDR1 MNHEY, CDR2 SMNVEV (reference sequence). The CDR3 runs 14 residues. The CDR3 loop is CATGLALNTGELFF.

The CDR3 is CAIRTGNQPQHF. This chain connects TRBV10-3 to TRBJ1-5; TCRdb proposes TRBD1, but this gene call is untestable without DNA. The CDR3 consists of 12 residues. Germline V gene data show CDR1 as ENHRY and CDR2 as SYGVKD.

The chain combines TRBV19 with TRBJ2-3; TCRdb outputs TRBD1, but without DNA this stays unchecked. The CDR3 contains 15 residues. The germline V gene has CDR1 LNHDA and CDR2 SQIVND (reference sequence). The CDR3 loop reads CASSLPGQGTDTQYF.

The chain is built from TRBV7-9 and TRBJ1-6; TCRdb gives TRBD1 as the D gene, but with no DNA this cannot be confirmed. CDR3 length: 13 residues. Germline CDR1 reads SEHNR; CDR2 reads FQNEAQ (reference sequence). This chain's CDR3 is CASSLGGNSPLHF.

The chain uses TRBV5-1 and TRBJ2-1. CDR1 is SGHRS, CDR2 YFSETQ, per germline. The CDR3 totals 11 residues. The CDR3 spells CASSSKNEQFF. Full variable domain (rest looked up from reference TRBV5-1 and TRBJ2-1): KAGVTQTPRYLIKTRGQQVTLSCSPISGHRSVSWYQQTPGQGLQFLFEYFSETQRNKGNFPGRFSGRQFSNSRSEMNVSTLELGDSALYLCASSSKNEQFFGPGTRLTVL.